This record covers a single T cell receptor (beta chain). The antigen is not known. The study ran its PCR with 60 Vbeta and 13 Jbeta primers. TCRdb keeps only in-frame clones here, not all; method: immunoSEQ multiplex PCR. The sample carries some 140,000 clones, around 83% recorded once. The sample comes from a study of cytomegalovirus exposure and HLA in healthy donors. Overall study findings and caveats: As was reported, the classifier diagnosed cytomegalovirus status with high specificity and sensitivity.

Healthy bone marrow donors made up the donors. J lost 3 bases, V lost 5 bases, and 3 bases had no gene match. The CDR3 runs to 15 residues. The germline gives CDR1 SGHVS, CDR2 FQNEAQ. The sample consisted of PBMCs. This TCR came from a male donor in good health and CMV-seropositive. The rearrangement uses TRBV7-8 and TRBJ2-1, with TRBD2 matching over 11 bases. CDR3 region: CASSPGTSGYNEQFF. CDR3 DNA: TGTGCCAGCAGCCCCGGGACTAGCGGCTACAATGAGCAGTTCTTC.